Presented here are 14 T cell receptor beta chains from one specimen sequenced in a study of T cells in Graves' hyperthyroidism and ophthalmopathy. TCR beta CDR3 sequences were amplified from RNA transcripts. The HTBI primer set served for first-round RT-PCR of the TCR CDR3. From the multiplex PCR reads, TCRdb called clonotypes with MiXCR, one entry per CDR3 protein. Among over 450,000 distinct CDR3 sequences listed, 15% to 20% were seen once. The specimen was blood. The receptor set was obtained from a young woman with Graves' ophthalmopathy.

This clonotype was counted at least ten times. The V call is TRBV6-2 or TRBV6-3, the J call TRBJ2-3; D is possibly TRBD1 (5 bases). Germline V CDR1 and CDR2: MNHEY, SVGEGT. The germline V and J ends were trimmed by 5 bases and 4 bases, with 22 bases remaining between them. This CDR3 is built from 17 residues. CDR3 coding DNA: TGTGCCAGCAGTCGCGAGAGTATGCCCCAGGGTGCAGATACGCAGTATTTT. As protein: CASSRESMPQGADTQYF.

This clonotype was seen more than once but under ten times. The rearrangement links TRBV20-1 to TRBJ1-1, with D uncertain. The V gene's germline CDR1 is DFQATT and CDR2 SNEGSKA (reference sequence). CDR3 size: 12 residues. The V end lost 2 bases, the J end lost 0 bases, and 4 bases lay between the germline ends. The CDR3 nucleotides read TGCAGTGCTAGACCGGTGAACACTGAAGCTTTCTTT. Its translation: CSARPVNTEAFF.

This chain joins TRBV5-1 and TRBJ2-7, with 11 bases matching TRBD2. Trimming at V came to 0 bases and at J to 6 bases, leaving 2 bases not matched to a gene. CDR3 size: 14 residues. Germline loops: CDR1 SGHRS, CDR2 YFSETQ. CDR3 amino acids: CASSLVAGGLEQYF. The CDR3 coding sequence is TGCGCCAGCAGCTTGGTAGCGGGGGGGCTCGAGCAGTACTTC. The whole variable domain, remainder taken from reference TRBV5-1 and TRBJ2-7, is KAGVTQTPRYLIKTRGQQVTLSCSPISGHRSVSWYQQTPGQGLQFLFEYFSETQRNKGNFPGRFSGRQFSNSRSEMNVSTLELGDSALYLCASSLVAGGLEQYFGPGTRLTVT.

This clonotype was seen only a few times. The J gene is TRBJ1-2, the V gene TRBV7-9; the match to TRBD1 covers 7 bases. The junction had 13 bases not matched to a gene; V was cut back by 1 base and J by 5 bases. The CDR3 is 17 residues long. Germline-derived CDR1 and CDR2 are SEHNR and FQNEAQ (reference sequence). The CDR3 DNA sequence: TGTGCCAGCAGCTTAGGGGAAACGGACAGGAGGAGTTATGGCTACACCTTC. This encodes CASSLGETDRRSYGYTF.

This clonotype was detected many times. The rearrangement joins TRBV12-3 or TRBV12-4 to TRBJ2-7; no reliable D call. The V end lost 3 bases, the J end lost 2 bases, and 8 bases lay between the germline ends. The CDR3 has 13 residues. In DNA, the CDR3 is TGTGCCAGCAGTTTCCGTCCGACCTACGAGCAGTACTTC. It translates to CASSFRPTYEQYF.

The chain combines TRBV27 with TRBJ2-7; D may be TRBD1 or TRBD2 (5 bases each). Germline CDR1 MNHEY, CDR2 SMNVEV (reference sequence). V lost 4 bases and J 7 bases, leaving 17 bases between the germline ends. This CDR3 is built from 14 residues. The CDR3 region is CASSYRDGFLEQYF. CDR3 in DNA: TGTGCCAGCAGTTACCGGGACGGTTTTTTGGAGCAGTACTTC.

The J gene is TRBJ2-1, the V gene TRBV6-5, with a tentative D call TRBD2 (6 bases). The CDR3 loop spans 18 amino acids. Germline lookup yields CDR1 MNHEY and CDR2 SVGAGI. The V and J ends lost 2 bases and 5 bases respectively, with 22 bases between them. The chain's CDR3 is CASSYEWKGNRTNNEQFF. The CDR3 coding sequence is TGTGCCAGCAGTTACGAGTGGAAGGGTAACAGGACTAACAATGAGCAGTTCTTC.

The table lists this clonotype with many counts. V gene TRBV6-2 or TRBV6-3 combines with J gene TRBJ1-5; D ambiguous. V was clipped by 0 bases and J by 0 bases, with 9 bases between them. The length of the CDR3 is 16 residues. Germline lookup yields CDR1 MNHEY and CDR2 SVGEGT. DNA for the CDR3: TGTGCCAGCAGTTACTCTAGCGGGGTTAGCAATCAGCCCCAGCATTTT. Amino acids: CASSYSSGVSNQPQHF.

This clonotype was seen many times. The rearrangement links TRBV30 to TRBJ1-2; D is unresolved. The CDR3 extends over 11 amino acids. Deletions cut 3 bases from V and 8 bases from J, with 10 bases between. Looked up from germline, CDR1 is GTSNPN and CDR2 is SVGIG (reference sequence). CDR3 in DNA: TGTGCCTGGAGCCCGAGTTACGGCTACACCTTC. It translates to CAWSPSYGYTF.

The chain links TRBV7-3 to TRBJ2-1; D is perhaps TRBD1 (6 bases). Per germline, CDR1 SGHTA and CDR2 FQGTGA. The CDR3 covers 15 residues. V gave up 5 bases and J gave up 7 bases, with 18 bases separating them. The CDR3 protein is CASSLTFGQLNEQFF. The CDR3 region has the DNA TGTGCCAGCAGCCTCACCTTCGGACAGCTAAATGAGCAGTTCTTC.

Ten or more counts support this clonotype. The V call is TRBV28, the J call TRBJ1-2, with a possible D match to TRBD1 (6 bases). CDR1 and CDR2 from the germline V gene are MDHEN and SYDVKM. The CDR3 is 14 amino acids. Trimming removed 1 base at V and 4 bases at J, with 10 bases between. CDR3 coding DNA: TGTGCCAGCAGTTTATTACAGGGATTCTATGGCTACACCTTC. The encoded protein is CASSLLQGFYGYTF.

This clonotype was picked up many times. CDR3 nucleotide sequence: TGCAGTGCTAGAGGGCGGGGGGCCTCCTACAATGAGCAGTTCTTC. Its translation is CSARGRGASYNEQFF. The V call is TRBV20-1, the J call TRBJ2-1; 8 bases map to TRBD2. The CDR3 consists of 15 residues. Germline lookup yields CDR1 DFQATT and CDR2 SNEGSKA (reference sequence). The V and J ends lost 1 base and 0 bases, in that order; junction bases with no gene match: 2.

This chain connects TRBV6-1 to TRBJ1-4; the D is unclear. Germline V gene data show CDR1 as MNHNS and CDR2 as SASEGT. This CDR3 spans 14 amino acids. Between the trimmed V and J ends, which lost 1 base and 8 bases, there was a span of 11 bases. CDR3 DNA: TGTGCCAGCAGTGAAGAGCCGACGGAAGAAAAACTGTTTTTT. Its translation: CASSEEPTEEKLFF.

The sample holds many counts of this clonotype. The chain combines TRBV4-1 with TRBJ2-1; D possibly corresponds to TRBD2 (5 bases). Trimming shortened V by 4 bases and J by 8 bases, and 12 bases separated the two germline ends. The CDR3 totals 13 residues. Germline loops: CDR1 MGHRA, CDR2 YSYEKL. The CDR3 sequence is CASSPWLRDEQFF. DNA of the CDR3: TGCGCCAGCAGCCCATGGCTGCGGGATGAGCAGTTCTTC.